Reported below is one T cell receptor (beta chain). The CDR3 has 15 residues. After removal of 8 bases from V and 0 bases from J, the junction contained 7 bases not matched to a gene. Using its own MiXCR run on the 5' RACE reads, TCRdb lists one record per CDR3 protein. The sample lists around 260,000 distinct CDR3 sequences, around 15% occurring once. This sample is drawn from a study of T-cell memory formation after mild COVID-19. Overall study: TCR clustering was largely donor specific.

The chain combines TRBV12-3 or TRBV12-4 with TRBJ2-3; 8 bases align to TRBD1. The origin of this receptor is a man between 18 and 29 years old who had mild COVID-19 (a few samples of this study predate the infection). Cell type and time point are not known. The sequenced material came from PBMCs or a T cell subset sorted from them (not recorded which). CDR3 nucleotides: TGTGCCAGCCTGGACAGGGCAACTAGCACAGATACGCAGTATTTT. Protein product: CASLDRATSTDTQYF.